This TCR beta chain was found in a study of blood T cell repertoires in COVID-19. Whole-study context: Acute and convalescent COVID-19 specimens originated in the United States, Italy and Spain.

Germline CDR1 reads ENHRY; CDR2 reads SYGVKD. The length of the CDR3 is 13 residues. V lost 6 bases and J lost 6; bases outside the gene matches: 6. Original handling: Amplification with reference gene primers provided the estimates of nucleated cell counts. TCRdb keeps only in-frame clones here, not all; method: immunoSEQ multiplex PCR. That table furnishes V, J and clone size, whereas the DNA furnished D and trimming. The table includes 250,000 to 300,000 clones, nearly 90% detected once. Cohort assignment relied on participant-reported clinical history. Cohort 3 recovered donors had two negative PCRs, clearance, or symptom resolution.

Sequencing was done on a sample of PBMCs or T cells enriched from blood (not recorded which). This chain links TRBV10-3 with TRBJ2-3, with 7 bases aligning to TRBD1. The clonotype was recovered from a woman in her sixties or seventies who had recovered from COVID-19. The CDR3 nucleotides read TGTGCCATCAGAGGGACAGAGGGGGATACGCAGTATTTT. This sequence encodes CAIRGTEGDTQYF.